The rows below give T cell receptor beta chains drawn from one sample of a study of siplizumab effects on memory and regulatory T cells. TCRdb's table, derived via immunoSEQ multiplex PCR, lists solely in-frame clones and lacks some. The sample contains about 50,000 clones, nearly 95% of which appear only once. Source material: CD8+ T cells sorted from blood. The source of these receptors is a human donor in good health. Each CDR3 is given with its conserved first and last residue.

TRBJ1-1 TRBV9 CASSVGGRTEAFF
TRBJ2-1 TRBV2 CASSTIAGGHNEQFF
TRBJ2-7 TRBV7-9 CASSLSQAYEQYF
TRBJ2-3 TRBV7-2 CASSRLAGGATDTQYF
TRBJ2-7 TRBV9 CASSVGPSSYEQYF
TRBJ1-2 TRBV11-3 CASSVPGQGNVMGYTF
TRBJ2-5 TRBV27 CASSSRAGLREETQYF
TRBJ2-1 TRBV7-9 CASSFSGQVNNEQFF
TRBJ2-2 TRBV5-1 CASTYAGELFF
TRBJ1-2 TRBV6-1 CAILGGDYSYGYTF
TRBJ2-7 TRBV4-1 CASSHELQAGFEQYF
TRBJ2-1 TRBV7-6 CASSLGVGDEQFF
TRBJ2-2 TRBV29-1 CSVGFGGSGELFF
TRBJ2-1 TRBV11-2 CASSSHGLAGVSEQFF
TRBJ2-7 TRBV28 CASSLGGTNYEQYF
TRBJ2-4 TRBV2 CASSEDGGWDIQYF
TRBJ2-1 TRBV18 CASSTSNSDEQFF
TRBJ2-7 TRBV27 CASRGQGIEQYF
TRBJ2-1 TRBV10-3 CAISEGNPRGEQFF
TRBJ2-1 TRBV19 CASSKGLAGVVEQFF
TRBJ2-7 TRBV28 CASSADWGYEQYF
TRBJ1-2 TRBV5-6 CASSRIQGYYGYTF
TRBJ2-1 TRBV9 CASSVYGTDEQFF
TRBJ2-7 TRBV19 CASSTGEIYEQYF
TRBJ2-7 TRBV7-8 CASSLATPDGEQYF
TRBJ2-7 TRBV4-1 CASSPSIAEINYEQYF
TRBJ1-3 TRBV7-8 CASSPSAPRNTIYF
TRBJ2-1 TRBV7-9 CASSFPLGGTGAHNEQFF
TRBJ2-1 TRBV15 CATRGQLNEQFF
TRBJ2-1 TRBV29-1 CSVELHLEQFF
TRBJ2-5 TRBV9 CASSAREGGRGETQYF
TRBJ2-1 TRBV27 CASRPSSYNEQFF
TRBJ2-7 TRBV30 CAWSWVGPYEQYF
TRBJ2-7 TRBV6-1 CASTPWTTSSYEQYF
TRBJ2-4 TRBV27 CASSLSRSYKNIQYF
TRBJ2-3 TRBV7-3 CASSLTGSSTDTQYF
TRBJ2-7 TRBV6-5 CASSYSRGRNSYEQYF
TRBJ2-5 TRBV18 CASSPEKTEQYF
TRBJ1-2 TRBV6-5 CASSATGSSGYGYTF
TRBJ2-2 TRBV14 CASSQDRVGIVDTGELFF
TRBJ2-3 TRBV27 CASSPPYRGNADTQYF
TRBJ2-3 TRBV11-3 CASSARGNKRTQYF
TRBJ2-7 TRBV19 CASSIGRAYEQYF
TRBJ1-1 TRBV7-6 CASSLNNLADTEAFF
TRBJ2-1 TRBV19 CATTKFMGTGGNNEQFF
TRBJ2-3 TRBV9 CASSGILAGDTDTQYF
TRBJ2-3 TRBV28 CASSRDRESDTQYF
TRBJ1-1 TRBV7-9 CASSSLVAEAFF
TRBJ2-5 TRBV5-6 CASSRAEQETQYF
TRBJ1-2 TRBV5-6 CASSLGVGYTF
TRBJ2-3 TRBV7-9 CASSPLLAAMTSTDTQYF
TRBJ2-5 TRBV9 CASSLRMDSTVETQYF
TRBJ2-2 TRBV10-1 CASSTGTGRTGELFF
TRBJ2-2 TRBV27 CASRPLGTGELFF
TRBJ1-5 TRBV10-3 CAISEDSKGLFGNQPQHF
TRBJ2-7 TRBV15 CATSSSRLTSSYEQYF